This T cell receptor (beta chain) is drawn from a study of T cells in Graves' hyperthyroidism and ophthalmopathy. RNA transcripts yielded amplified TCR beta CDR3 regions. First-round RT-PCR of the TCR CDR3 relied on the HTBI primer set. MiXCR, run by TCRdb on the multiplex PCR reads, gives a single entry per CDR3 protein. The table has about 400,000 distinct CDR3 sequences, roughly an eighth seen once; the top ten hold around 9.2%. This clonotype appeared many times. V was pared by 1 base and J by 0 bases, with 14 bases between. The CDR3 loop spans 17 amino acids. CDR1 and CDR2 from the germline V gene are SGHAT and FQNNGV. Hyperthyroidism of Graves' type that showed no ophthalmopathy progression within 18 months was stable. The source of the PBMCs was roughly 10 ml of fresh peripheral blood.

This chain connects TRBV11-2 to TRBJ2-3; D is possibly TRBD2 (6 bases). This sequence was found in a woman between 18 and 29 years old with Graves' hyperthyroidism. The sequencing input was blood. CDR3 residues: CASSLVRASESTDTQYF. CDR3 coding DNA: TGTGCCAGCAGCTTAGTACGGGCTAGCGAGAGCACAGATACGCAGTATTTT. Full variable domain (remainder filled in from reference TRBV11-2 and TRBJ2-3): EAGVAQSPRYKIIEKRQSVAFWCNPISGHATLYWYQQILGQGPKLLIQFQNNGVVDDSQLPKDRFSAERLKGVDSTLKIQPAKLEDSAVYLCASSLVRASESTDTQYFGPGTRLTVL.